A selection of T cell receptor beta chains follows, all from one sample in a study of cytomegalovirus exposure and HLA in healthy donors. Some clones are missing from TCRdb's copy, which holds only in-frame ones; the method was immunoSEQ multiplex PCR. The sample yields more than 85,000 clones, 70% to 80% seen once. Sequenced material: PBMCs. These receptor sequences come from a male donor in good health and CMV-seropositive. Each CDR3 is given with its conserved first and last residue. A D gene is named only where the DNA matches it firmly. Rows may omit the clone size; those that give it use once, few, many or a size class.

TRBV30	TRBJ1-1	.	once	TGTGCCTGGAGTGTACAGTTGAACACTGAAGCTTTCTTT	CAWSVQLNTEAFF
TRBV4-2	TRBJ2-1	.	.	TGTGCCAGCAGCCAGAAGGACTCACCAAGGGATGAGCAGTTCTTC	CASSQKDSPRDEQFF
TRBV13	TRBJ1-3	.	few	TGTGCCAGCAGCTTAACACCGGGAAACACCATATATTTT	CASSLTPGNTIYF
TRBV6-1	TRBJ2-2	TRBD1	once	TGTGCCAGCGATGAAGGGGGCGCTAGGGCCGGGGAGCTGTTTTTT	CASDEGGARAGELFF
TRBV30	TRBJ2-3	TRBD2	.	TGTGCCTGGAGTCGGGGGGGGGCCTCGCAGTATTTT	CAWSRGGASQYF
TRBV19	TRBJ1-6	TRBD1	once	TGTGCCAGTCGGACAGGCGGCAAGGAATCACCCCTCCACTTT	CASRTGGKESPLHF
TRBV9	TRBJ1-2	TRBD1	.	TGTGCCAGCAGCACCGGGACAGGTCCCTATGGCTACACCTTC	CASSTGTGPYGYTF
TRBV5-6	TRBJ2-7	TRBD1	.	TGTGCCAGCACCCTGGGGGCGGGACAGGGGGGCTACGAGCAGTACTTC	CASTLGAGQGGYEQYF
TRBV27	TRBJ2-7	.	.	TGTGCCAGCAGTTTATTACCCAGGACCTACGAGCAGTACTTC	CASSLLPRTYEQYF
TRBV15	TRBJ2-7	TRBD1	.	TGTGCCACCAGCAGGGGTGACAGGGGCTACGAGCAGTACTTC	CATSRGDRGYEQYF
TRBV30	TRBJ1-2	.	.	TGTGCCTGGAGACGGACGGGACTAGCTCTTGGCTACACCTTC	CAWRRTGLALGYTF
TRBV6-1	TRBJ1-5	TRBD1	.	TGTGCCAGCAGTGAATTCCGGGGACAGGGGTCGGGCAATCAGCCCCAGCATTTT	CASSEFRGQGSGNQPQHF
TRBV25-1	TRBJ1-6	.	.	TGTGCCAGCAGTGACAGAAGCTCCTATAATTCACCCCTCCACTTT	CASSDRSSYNSPLHF
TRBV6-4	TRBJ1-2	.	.	TGTGCCAGCAGTCGGACATTTAACTATGGCTACACCTTC	CASSRTFNYGYTF
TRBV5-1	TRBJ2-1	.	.	TGCGCCAGCAGCTTGCAGGGGTCCGGGAATGAGCAGTTCTTC	CASSLQGSGNEQFF
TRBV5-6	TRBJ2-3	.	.	TGTGCCAGCAGCTTAAGGGGCTCCGGGCGATATTTT	CASSLRGSGRYF
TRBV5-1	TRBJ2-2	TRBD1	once	TGCGCCAGCAGCTCGGACAGGTTGGGCGGGGAGCTGTTTTTT	CASSSDRLGGELFF
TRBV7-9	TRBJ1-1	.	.	TGTTCCAGCAGTAGAGGGAGAAACACTGAAGCTTTCTTT	CSSSRGRNTEAFF
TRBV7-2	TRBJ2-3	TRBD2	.	TGTGCCAGCAGCTTTCTTAGCGGGGGGACGGGGGATACGCAGTATTTT	CASSFLSGGTGDTQYF
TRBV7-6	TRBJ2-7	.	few	TGTGCCAGCAGCCCTAAAGCCTCCGTGAGCGAGCAGTACTTC	CASSPKASVSEQYF